The rows below give T cell receptor beta chains drawn from one sample of a study of CD8 T cells in ankylosing spondylitis. MiXCR was run by TCRdb on the 5' RACE reads, yielding one entry per CDR3 protein. The sample has tens of thousands of distinct CDR3 sequences, 15% to 20% seen once. The specimen sequenced was blood. These receptors all stem from a male donor with ankylosing spondylitis or in good health (not recorded which). Each CDR3 is given with its conserved first and last residue. A D gene is named only where the DNA matches it firmly. Where a row states a size, it is once, few, many or the class of an expanded clone; other rows omit it.

d_call: .
clone_size: .
j_call: TRBJ1-5
v_call: TRBV20-1
cdr3_nt: TGCAGTGCTAGAGGGGGGTATAGCAATCAGCCCCAGCATTTT
cdr3_aa: CSARGGYSNQPQHF

d_call: .
clone_size: .
j_call: TRBJ2-3
v_call: TRBV11-2
cdr3_nt: TGTGCCAGCAGCCCAGGGTCCATTGACACAGATACGCAGTATTTT
cdr3_aa: CASSPGSIDTDTQYF

d_call: .
clone_size: .
j_call: TRBJ1-1
v_call: TRBV11-2
cdr3_nt: TGTGCCAGCAGCTTAGGACGGGACACTGAAGCTTTCTTT
cdr3_aa: CASSLGRDTEAFF

d_call: TRBD1
clone_size: few
j_call: TRBJ1-1
v_call: TRBV29-1
cdr3_nt: TGCAGCGTGACGACAGGGATGAACACTGAAGCTTTCTTT
cdr3_aa: CSVTTGMNTEAFF

d_call: .
clone_size: .
j_call: TRBJ2-2
v_call: TRBV20-1
cdr3_nt: TGCAGTGCTAGTCCCAGGGAGAACACCGGGGAGCTGTTTTTT
cdr3_aa: CSASPRENTGELFF

d_call: .
clone_size: few
j_call: TRBJ1-2
v_call: TRBV2
cdr3_nt: TGTGCCAGCAGTGAACTTGGGAGTGGGTATGGCTACACCTTC
cdr3_aa: CASSELGSGYGYTF

d_call: .
clone_size: few
j_call: TRBJ2-2
v_call: TRBV24-1
cdr3_nt: TGTGCCACCAGTGATACCGGGGACAACCCGAACACCGGGGAGCTGTTTTTT
cdr3_aa: CATSDTGDNPNTGELFF

d_call: TRBD1
clone_size: .
j_call: TRBJ1-4
v_call: TRBV6-6
cdr3_nt: TGTGCCAGCTCCGGCAGGGCAAACCCAGGGGGCGAAAAACTGTTTTTT
cdr3_aa: CASSGRANPGGEKLFF

d_call: .
clone_size: few
j_call: TRBJ1-1
v_call: TRBV14
cdr3_nt: TGTGCCAGCAGCCAAGACAGGGGACGCATCAACACTGAAGCTTTCTTT
cdr3_aa: CASSQDRGRINTEAFF

d_call: .
clone_size: .
j_call: TRBJ1-1
v_call: TRBV20-1
cdr3_nt: TGCAGTGCTAGTGGGCCCCTGGGGGGGGGCTGGACTGAAGCTTTCTTT
cdr3_aa: CSASGPLGGGWTEAFF

d_call: .
clone_size: .
j_call: TRBJ2-1
v_call: TRBV7-9
cdr3_nt: TGTGCCAGCAGCTTAGGGAAATCGAGTGTCAATGAGCAGTTCTTC
cdr3_aa: CASSLGKSSVNEQFF

d_call: .
clone_size: .
j_call: TRBJ1-1
v_call: TRBV3-1
cdr3_nt: TGTGCCAGCAGCCAAGGTGGCAGGGGCTCGGCTTTCTTT
cdr3_aa: CASSQGGRGSAFF

d_call: TRBD2
clone_size: .
j_call: TRBJ2-3
v_call: TRBV12-3/TRBV12-4
cdr3_nt: TGTGCCAGCAGTTTCCCCAGCGGGGGTGTGTATACGCAGTATTTT
cdr3_aa: CASSFPSGGVYTQYF

d_call: .
clone_size: many
j_call: TRBJ2-3
v_call: TRBV12-3/TRBV12-4
cdr3_nt: TGTGCCAGCAGCCCCGGAGGGGGGTCGACAGATACGCAGTATTTT
cdr3_aa: CASSPGGGSTDTQYF

d_call: .
clone_size: once
j_call: TRBJ2-2
v_call: TRBV11-2
cdr3_nt: TGTGCCAGCAGCTTAGTTATTCCGAGCGGGGAGCTGTTTTTT
cdr3_aa: CASSLVIPSGELFF

d_call: .
clone_size: .
j_call: TRBJ2-1
v_call: TRBV5-1
cdr3_nt: TGCGCCAGCAGCTTGGCCAACCGGGACCTACACAATGAGCAGTTCTTC
cdr3_aa: CASSLANRDLHNEQFF

d_call: .
clone_size: few
j_call: TRBJ2-1
v_call: TRBV2
cdr3_nt: TGTGCCAGCATCCTCGGACAGAACAATGAGCAGTTCTTC
cdr3_aa: CASILGQNNEQFF

d_call: TRBD2
clone_size: many
j_call: TRBJ2-1
v_call: TRBV7-8
cdr3_nt: TGTGCCAGCAGCTTAGCGCCGGGACTAGCATTCTTC
cdr3_aa: CASSLAPGLAFF

d_call: TRBD1
clone_size: few
j_call: TRBJ2-3
v_call: TRBV7-2
cdr3_nt: TGTGCCAGCAGCCCCACGTGGACAGGAAGCACAGATACGCAGTATTTT
cdr3_aa: CASSPTWTGSTDTQYF

d_call: TRBD2
clone_size: few
j_call: TRBJ2-5
v_call: TRBV28
cdr3_nt: TGTGCCAGCAGTGACCGACTAGCGGGGGGCCTCTGGGAGACCCAGTACTTC
cdr3_aa: CASSDRLAGGLWETQYF

d_call: TRBD2
clone_size: few
j_call: TRBJ2-1
v_call: TRBV12-3/TRBV12-4
cdr3_nt: TGTGCCAGCAGTTTTACTAGACTAGCGGACTACAATGAGCAGTTCTTC
cdr3_aa: CASSFTRLADYNEQFF

d_call: TRBD1
clone_size: many
j_call: TRBJ2-7
v_call: TRBV7-6
cdr3_nt: TGTGCCAGCAGCTTAACAGGGGCCCTAACCTACGAGCAGTACTTC
cdr3_aa: CASSLTGALTYEQYF

d_call: .
clone_size: few
j_call: TRBJ2-7
v_call: TRBV14
cdr3_nt: TGTGCCAGCAGCTCAAGTTGGGAGCAGTACTTC
cdr3_aa: CASSSSWEQYF

d_call: TRBD1
clone_size: few
j_call: TRBJ2-5
v_call: TRBV7-9
cdr3_nt: TGTGCCAGCAGCTCTAGGACAGGGTTGGCGGAGACCCAGTACTTC
cdr3_aa: CASSSRTGLAETQYF

d_call: TRBD1
clone_size: few
j_call: TRBJ2-1
v_call: TRBV7-8
cdr3_nt: TGTGCCAGCAAAGGGGGACAGGGGATCTACAATGAGCAGTTCTTC
cdr3_aa: CASKGGQGIYNEQFF

d_call: .
clone_size: .
j_call: TRBJ2-5
v_call: TRBV5-1
cdr3_nt: TGCGCCAGCAGATTTGGGGTTTCGCCTGAAGAGACCCAGTACTTC
cdr3_aa: CASRFGVSPEETQYF

d_call: TRBD1
clone_size: few
j_call: TRBJ1-5
v_call: TRBV28
cdr3_nt: TGTGCCAGCAGATCTGACAGGGCTCAGCCCCAGCATTTT
cdr3_aa: CASRSDRAQPQHF

d_call: .
clone_size: few
j_call: TRBJ2-3
v_call: TRBV7-2
cdr3_nt: TGTGCCAGCAGCTTAGGTAGGGCAGATACGCAGTATTTT
cdr3_aa: CASSLGRADTQYF

d_call: .
clone_size: .
j_call: TRBJ2-1
v_call: TRBV5-4
cdr3_nt: TGTGCCAGCAGCTTCGGACACAATGAGCAGTTCTTC
cdr3_aa: CASSFGHNEQFF

d_call: .
clone_size: few
j_call: TRBJ2-2
v_call: TRBV3-1
cdr3_nt: TGTGCCAGCAGTACTATCACAGGGCCTTTGAACACCGGGGAGCTGTTTTTT
cdr3_aa: CASSTITGPLNTGELFF

d_call: .
clone_size: .
j_call: TRBJ2-6
v_call: TRBV7-9
cdr3_nt: TGTGCCAGCGCAAAAGGAAATTCTGGGGCCAACGTCCTGACTTTC
cdr3_aa: CASAKGNSGANVLTF

d_call: .
clone_size: .
j_call: TRBJ1-1
v_call: TRBV29-1
cdr3_nt: TGCAGCGCTGGGACTTCTTATGGGGAAGCTTTCTTT
cdr3_aa: CSAGTSYGEAFF

d_call: TRBD2
clone_size: .
j_call: TRBJ2-1
v_call: TRBV14
cdr3_nt: TGTGCCAGCAGCGTGACTAGCGGGAGGTCCGGGTGGCAGTTCTTC
cdr3_aa: CASSVTSGRSGWQFF

d_call: .
clone_size: .
j_call: TRBJ2-3
v_call: TRBV14
cdr3_nt: TGTGCCAGCAGCCATCTAAAAACTAGCACAGATACGCAGTATTTT
cdr3_aa: CASSHLKTSTDTQYF

d_call: TRBD1
clone_size: few
j_call: TRBJ2-5
v_call: TRBV5-1
cdr3_nt: TGCGCCAGCAGCTCGAGGACAGGGAGGGAGACCCAGTACTTC
cdr3_aa: CASSSRTGRETQYF

d_call: .
clone_size: .
j_call: TRBJ1-1
v_call: TRBV29-1
cdr3_nt: TGCAGCGTTGTGCCTTTGGACACTGAAGCTTTCTTT
cdr3_aa: CSVVPLDTEAFF

d_call: TRBD1
clone_size: .
j_call: TRBJ2-1
v_call: TRBV2
cdr3_nt: TGTGCCAGCAGTGCGGGACAGGGCTCCTACAATGAGCAGTTCTTC
cdr3_aa: CASSAGQGSYNEQFF

d_call: .
clone_size: .
j_call: TRBJ2-2
v_call: TRBV12-3/TRBV12-4
cdr3_nt: .
cdr3_aa: CASSSSTGTTNTGELFF

d_call: .
clone_size: few
j_call: TRBJ2-7
v_call: TRBV3-1
cdr3_nt: TGTGCCAGCAGCCAAGTTTATAATGAGAACTACGAGCAGTACTTC
cdr3_aa: CASSQVYNENYEQYF

d_call: TRBD2
clone_size: few
j_call: TRBJ2-1
v_call: TRBV7-2
cdr3_nt: TGTGCCAGCAGCTTAGATTTGGCCGGGGGGGACAATGAGCAGTTCTTC
cdr3_aa: CASSLDLAGGDNEQFF